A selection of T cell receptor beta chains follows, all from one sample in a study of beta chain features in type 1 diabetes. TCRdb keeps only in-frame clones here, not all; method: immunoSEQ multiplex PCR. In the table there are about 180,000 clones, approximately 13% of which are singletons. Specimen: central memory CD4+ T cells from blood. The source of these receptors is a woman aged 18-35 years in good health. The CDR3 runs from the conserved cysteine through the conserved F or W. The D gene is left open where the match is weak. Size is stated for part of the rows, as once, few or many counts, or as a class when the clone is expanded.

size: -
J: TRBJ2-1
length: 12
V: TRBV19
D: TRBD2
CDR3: CARTGGGNEQFF
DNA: TGTGCCAGGACGGGAGGAGGCAATGAGCAGTTCTTC

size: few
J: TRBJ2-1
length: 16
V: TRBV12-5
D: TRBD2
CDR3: CASGSPDSGKRTEQFF
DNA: TGTGCTAGTGGTTCACCCGATAGCGGGAAAAGAACTGAGCAGTTCTTC

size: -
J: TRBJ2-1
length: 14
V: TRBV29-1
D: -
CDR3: CSVPDGSARGEQFF
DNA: TGCAGCGTCCCAGATGGGTCTGCTAGGGGTGAGCAGTTCTTC

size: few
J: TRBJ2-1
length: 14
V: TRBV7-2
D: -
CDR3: CASSPSRVSDEQFF
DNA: TGTGCCAGCAGCCCTAGCCGGGTTTCAGATGAGCAGTTCTTC

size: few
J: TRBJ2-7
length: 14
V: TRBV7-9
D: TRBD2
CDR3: CASSFGGRAEEQYF
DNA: TGTGCCAGCAGCTTTGGCGGGAGGGCGGAAGAGCAGTACTTC

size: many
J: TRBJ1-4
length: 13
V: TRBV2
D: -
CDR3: CASSPDRNEKLFF
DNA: TGTGCCAGCAGTCCCGACAGGAATGAAAAACTGTTTTTT

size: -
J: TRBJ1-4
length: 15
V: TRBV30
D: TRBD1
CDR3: CAWRTAGQGDEKLFF
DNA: TGTGCCTGGAGGACAGCGGGACAGGGAGATGAAAAACTGTTTTTT

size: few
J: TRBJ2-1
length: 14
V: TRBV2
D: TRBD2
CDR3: CASSVRREWSEQFF
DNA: TGTGCCAGCAGTGTCCGGCGGGAGTGGAGTGAGCAGTTCTTC

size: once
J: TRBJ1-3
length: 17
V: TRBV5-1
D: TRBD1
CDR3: CASSLGTGAYSGNTIYF
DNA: TGCGCCAGCAGCTTGGGGACAGGGGCCTACTCTGGAAACACCATATATTTT

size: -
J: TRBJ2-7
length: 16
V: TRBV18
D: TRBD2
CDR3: CASSPPGSGRKDEQYF
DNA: TGTGCCAGCTCACCACCGGGGAGCGGGAGGAAGGACGAGCAGTACTTC

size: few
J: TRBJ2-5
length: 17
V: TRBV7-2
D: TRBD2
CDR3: CASSQPRVAGSQETQYF
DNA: TGTGCCAGCAGCCAACCGAGGGTAGCGGGCTCACAAGAGACCCAGTACTTC

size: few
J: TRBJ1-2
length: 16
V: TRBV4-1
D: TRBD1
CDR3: CASSQGDRKSNYGYTF
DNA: TGCGCCAGCAGCCAAGGGGACAGAAAATCCAACTATGGCTACACCTTC

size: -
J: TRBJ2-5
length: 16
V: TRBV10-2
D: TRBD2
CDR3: CASRRSGTSGKETQYF
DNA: TGCGCCAGCAGGAGGTCCGGGACTAGCGGTAAAGAGACCCAGTACTTC

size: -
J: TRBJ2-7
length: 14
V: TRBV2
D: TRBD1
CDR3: CASSEAGQLYEQYF
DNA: TGTGCCAGCAGTGAAGCGGGACAGCTCTACGAGCAGTACTTC

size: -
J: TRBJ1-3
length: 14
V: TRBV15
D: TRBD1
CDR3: CATSRQGAGNTIYF
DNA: TGTGCCACCAGCAGACAGGGGGCTGGAAACACCATATATTTT

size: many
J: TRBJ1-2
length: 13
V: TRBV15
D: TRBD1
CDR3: CATSTFTGDGYTF
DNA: TGTGCCACCAGCACCTTTACAGGGGACGGCTACACCTTC

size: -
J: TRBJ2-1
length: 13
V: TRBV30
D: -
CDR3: CAWSIVTGNEQFF
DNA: TGTGCCTGGAGTATAGTAACCGGTAATGAGCAGTTCTTC

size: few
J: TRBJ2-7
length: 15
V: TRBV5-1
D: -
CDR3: CASSLATTRGNEQYF
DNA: TGCGCCAGCAGCTTGGCTACTACGCGGGGCAACGAGCAGTACTTC

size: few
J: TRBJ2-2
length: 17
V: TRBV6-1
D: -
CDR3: CASSEMATTLWTGELFF
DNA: TGTGCCAGCAGTGAGATGGCCACGACTCTCTGGACCGGGGAGCTGTTTTTT